The clone carrying this T cell receptor (beta chain) showed up just a few times. The sample is drawn from a study of blood T cells in healthy people across ages. Across the whole study: Template switching caught about one barcoded beta molecule for each two T cells.

Donors each provided ten milliliters of peripheral blood. Isolating PBMCs gave at least 6 million of these cells per sample. Unmatched junction bases numbered 23, after V lost 4 bases and J lost 7 bases. CDR1 DFQATT and CDR2 SNEGSKA come from the germline V gene (reference sequence). The CDR3 consists of 19 residues. With a J-beta primer mix and a sample-barcoded 5' primer, a second PCR ran 7 to 11 cycles. TCRdb re-derived calls from the 5' RACE reads in MiXCR, one entry per CDR3 protein. The table has roughly 1.5 million distinct CDR3 sequences, about 42% seen once. This TCR derives from a woman aged 18 to 35 in good health. This chain connects TRBV20-1 to TRBJ2-1; 9 bases align to TRBD2. Sequences were obtained from blood. CDR3 residues: CSANIIGYFASGIRNEQFF. Written as DNA, the CDR3 is TGCAGTGCTAATATAATAGGATATTTCGCTAGCGGGATTAGGAATGAGCAGTTCTTC.